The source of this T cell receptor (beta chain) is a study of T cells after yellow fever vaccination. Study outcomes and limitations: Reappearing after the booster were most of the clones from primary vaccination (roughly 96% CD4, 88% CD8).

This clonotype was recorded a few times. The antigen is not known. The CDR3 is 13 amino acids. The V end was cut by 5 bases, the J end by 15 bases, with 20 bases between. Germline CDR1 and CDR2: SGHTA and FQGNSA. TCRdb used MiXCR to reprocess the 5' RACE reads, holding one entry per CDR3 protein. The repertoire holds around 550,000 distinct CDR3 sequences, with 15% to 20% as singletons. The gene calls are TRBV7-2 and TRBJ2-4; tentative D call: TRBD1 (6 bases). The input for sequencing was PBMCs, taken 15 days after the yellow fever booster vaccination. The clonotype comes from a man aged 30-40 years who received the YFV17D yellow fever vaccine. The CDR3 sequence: CASSPQTRQDWYF. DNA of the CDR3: TGTGCCAGCAGCCCCCAAACGAGACAGGATTGGTACTTC.